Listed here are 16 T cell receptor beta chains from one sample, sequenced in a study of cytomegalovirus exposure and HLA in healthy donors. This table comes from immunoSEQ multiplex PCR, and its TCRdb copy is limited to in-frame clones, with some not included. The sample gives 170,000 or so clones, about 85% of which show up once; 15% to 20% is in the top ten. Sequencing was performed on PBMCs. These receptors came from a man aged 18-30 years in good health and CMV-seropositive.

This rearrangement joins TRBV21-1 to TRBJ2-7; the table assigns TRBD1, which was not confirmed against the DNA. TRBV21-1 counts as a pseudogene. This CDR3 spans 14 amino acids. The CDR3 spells CASSKVPREREQYF. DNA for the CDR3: TGTGCCAGCAGCAAGGTCCCCAGGGAAAGGGAGCAGTACTTC.

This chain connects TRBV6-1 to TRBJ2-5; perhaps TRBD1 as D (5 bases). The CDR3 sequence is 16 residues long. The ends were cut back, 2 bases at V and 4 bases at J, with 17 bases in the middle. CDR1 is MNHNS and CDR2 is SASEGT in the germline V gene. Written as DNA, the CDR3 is TGTGCCAGCAGTGAAAGTGTAGGGGCTATCAGAGAGACCCAGTACTTC. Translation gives CASSESVGAIRETQYF.

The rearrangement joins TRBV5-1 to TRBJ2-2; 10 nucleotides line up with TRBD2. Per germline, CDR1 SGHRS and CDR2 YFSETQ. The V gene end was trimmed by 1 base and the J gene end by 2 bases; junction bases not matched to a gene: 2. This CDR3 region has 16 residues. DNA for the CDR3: TGCGCCAGCAGCTTGCTAGCGGGGGCTAACACCGGGGAGCTGTTTTTT. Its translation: CASSLLAGANTGELFF. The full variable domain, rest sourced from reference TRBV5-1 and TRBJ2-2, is KAGVTQTPRYLIKTRGQQVTLSCSPISGHRSVSWYQQTPGQGLQFLFEYFSETQRNKGNFPGRFSGRQFSNSRSEMNVSTLELGDSALYLCASSLLAGANTGELFFGEGSRLTVL.

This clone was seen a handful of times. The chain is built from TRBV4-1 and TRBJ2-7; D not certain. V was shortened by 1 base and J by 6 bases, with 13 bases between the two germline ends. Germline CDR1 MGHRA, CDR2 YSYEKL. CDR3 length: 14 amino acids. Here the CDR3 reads CASSQVYGVVEQYF. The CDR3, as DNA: TGCGCCAGCAGCCAAGTCTATGGAGTGGTCGAGCAGTACTTC.

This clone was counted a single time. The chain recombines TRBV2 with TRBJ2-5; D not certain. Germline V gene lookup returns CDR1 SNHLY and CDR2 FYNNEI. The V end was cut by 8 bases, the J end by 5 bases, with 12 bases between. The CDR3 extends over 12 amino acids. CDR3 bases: TGTGCCAGCGATTTCTCCGGGGAGACCCAGTACTTC. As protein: CASDFSGETQYF.

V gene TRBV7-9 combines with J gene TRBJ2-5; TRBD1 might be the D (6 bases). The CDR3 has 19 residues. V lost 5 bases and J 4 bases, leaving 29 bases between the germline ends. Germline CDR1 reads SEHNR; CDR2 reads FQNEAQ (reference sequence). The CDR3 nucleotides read TGTGCCAGCAGCCAACGAGGGGACGTTCAGGGGAAGGGGAGAGAGACCCAGTACTTC. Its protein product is CASSQRGDVQGKGRETQYF. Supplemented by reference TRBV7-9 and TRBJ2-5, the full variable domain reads DTGVSQNPRHKITKRGQNVTFRCDPISEHNRLYWYRQTLGQGPEFLTYFQNEAQLEKSRLLSDRFSAERPKGSFSTLEIQRTEQGDSAMYLCASSQRGDVQGKGRETQYFGPGTRLLVL.

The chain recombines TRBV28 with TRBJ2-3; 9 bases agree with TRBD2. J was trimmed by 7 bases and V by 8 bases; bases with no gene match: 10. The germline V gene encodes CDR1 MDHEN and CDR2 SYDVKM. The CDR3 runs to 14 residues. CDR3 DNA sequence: TGTGCCAGCGGGGCGGGGGGGATTCGGAATACGCAGTATTTT. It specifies CASGAGGIRNTQYF.

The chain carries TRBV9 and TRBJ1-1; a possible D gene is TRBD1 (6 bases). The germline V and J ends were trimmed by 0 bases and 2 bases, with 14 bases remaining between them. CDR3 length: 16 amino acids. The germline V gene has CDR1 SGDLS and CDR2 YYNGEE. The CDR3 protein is CASSVVPTGINTEAFF. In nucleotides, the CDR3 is TGTGCCAGCAGCGTAGTGCCCACAGGGATAAACACTGAAGCTTTCTTT. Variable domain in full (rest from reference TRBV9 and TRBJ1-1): DSGVTQTPKHLITATGQRVTLRCSPRSGDLSVYWYQQSLDQGLQFLIQYYNGEERAKGNILERFSAQQFPDLHSELNLSSLELGDSALYFCASSVVPTGINTEAFFGQGTRLTVV.

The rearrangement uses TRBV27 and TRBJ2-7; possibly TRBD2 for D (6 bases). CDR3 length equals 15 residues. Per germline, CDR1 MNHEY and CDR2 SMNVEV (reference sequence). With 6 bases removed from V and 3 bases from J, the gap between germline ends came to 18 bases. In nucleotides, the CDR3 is TGTGCCAGCAGGTCCTCCGGGACTGGAAACTACGAGCAGTACTTC. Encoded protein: CASRSSGTGNYEQYF.

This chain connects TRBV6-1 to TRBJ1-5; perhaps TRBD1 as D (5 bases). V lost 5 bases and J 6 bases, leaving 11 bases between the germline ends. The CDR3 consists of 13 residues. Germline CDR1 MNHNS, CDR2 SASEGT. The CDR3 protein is CASSTQGAQPQHF. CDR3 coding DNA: TGTGCCAGCAGTACCCAAGGGGCTCAGCCCCAGCATTTT.

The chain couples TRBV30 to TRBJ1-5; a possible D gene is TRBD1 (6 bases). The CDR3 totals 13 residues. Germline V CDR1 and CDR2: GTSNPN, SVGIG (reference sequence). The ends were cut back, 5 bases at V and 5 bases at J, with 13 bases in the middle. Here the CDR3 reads CAWSTGFDQPQHF. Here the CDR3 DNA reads TGTGCCTGGTCCACAGGGTTCGATCAGCCCCAGCATTTT.

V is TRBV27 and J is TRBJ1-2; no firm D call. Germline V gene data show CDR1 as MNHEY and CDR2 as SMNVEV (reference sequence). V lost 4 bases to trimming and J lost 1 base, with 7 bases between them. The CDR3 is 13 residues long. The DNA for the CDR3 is TGTGCCAGCAGTTCGGGGTTTAACTATGGCTACACCTTC. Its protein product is CASSSGFNYGYTF.

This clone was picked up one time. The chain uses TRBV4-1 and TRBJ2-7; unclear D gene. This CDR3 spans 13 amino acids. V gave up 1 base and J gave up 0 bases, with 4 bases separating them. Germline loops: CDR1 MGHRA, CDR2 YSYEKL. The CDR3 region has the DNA TGCGCCAGCAGCCAAGCGGGCTCCTACGAGCAGTACTTC. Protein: CASSQAGSYEQYF.

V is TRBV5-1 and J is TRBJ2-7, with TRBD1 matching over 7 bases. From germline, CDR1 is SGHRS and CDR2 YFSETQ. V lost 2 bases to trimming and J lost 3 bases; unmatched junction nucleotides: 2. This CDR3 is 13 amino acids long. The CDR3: CASSFSGGYEQYF. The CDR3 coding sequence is TGCGCCAGCAGCTTTTCAGGGGGCTACGAGCAGTACTTC.

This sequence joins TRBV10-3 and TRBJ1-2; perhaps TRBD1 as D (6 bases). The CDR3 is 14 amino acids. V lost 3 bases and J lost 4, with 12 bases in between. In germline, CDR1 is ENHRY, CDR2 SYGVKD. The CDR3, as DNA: TGTGCCATCAGTGATTTGGACAGAAGCTATGGCTACACCTTC. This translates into CAISDLDRSYGYTF.

The chain's CDR3 is CASSLGQGIKGYTF. In DNA form, the CDR3 reads TGTGCCAGCTCCCTCGGACAGGGCATCAAGGGCTACACCTTC. The V and J genes are TRBV18 and TRBJ1-2; 8 bases agree with TRBD1. This CDR3 is 14 amino acids long. From germline, CDR1 is KGHSH and CDR2 LQKENI. Germline trimming cut 6 bases from V and 8 bases from J; bases unmatched to any gene: 11.